The present T cell receptor (beta chain) was sequenced within a study of blood T cell repertoires in COVID-19. Study as a whole: The cDNA or gDNA used as material had been derived from T cells, B-cell-depleted T cells, or PBMCs.

Trimming at V came to 2 bases and at J to 4 bases, leaving 6 bases not matched to a gene. The CDR3 totals 15 residues. Germline-derived CDR1 and CDR2 are SGHKS and YYEKEE (reference sequence). Under the authors' procedure: The assay estimated nucleated cells by amplifying reference gene primers. The repertoire was sequenced with immunoSEQ multiplex PCR; TCRdb's copy has only in-frame clones and lacks some. V, J and clone size were drawn from that table, and D and trimming were deduced from the DNA. The sample holds approximately 480,000 clones, around 90% seen once. Participants were aged about 18 to 100 years from more than 20 US areas. Cohort placement rested on clinical history that participants reported themselves.

Sequencing was done on a sample of PBMCs or T cells enriched from blood (not recorded which). The chain has TRBV5-5 and TRBJ1-5; 7 nucleotides line up with TRBD1. The source is a woman aged 18-29 years who had recovered from COVID-19. The DNA for the CDR3 is TGTGCCAGCAGCTTTTTCGGGACAGATAATCAGCCCCAGCATTTT. Residues: CASSFFGTDNQPQHF.